This TCR beta chain was sequenced during a study of T cell repertoires in cytomegalovirus infection. Across the whole study: Matching HLA type, along with CMV infection, was indicated by public TCR beta signatures. Overall study findings and caveats: HLA-C-restricted TCR beta clonotypes specific for CMV led the ex vivo response. Summed frequency of shared TCR beta families picked out CMV carriers who also had the relevant HLA.

This clonotype appeared many times. The antigen remains unidentified. TCRdb processed the reads anew with MiXCR; each CDR3 protein has one entry. The sample holds approximately 76,000 distinct CDR3 sequences, approximately 3.7% seen once. Germline V CDR1 and CDR2: SGDLS, YYNGEE. The V and J ends lost 3 bases and 4 bases respectively, with 16 bases between them. There are 15 residues in the CDR3. Sequencing was carried out using PBMCs. This receptor was obtained from a human donor in good health (CMV status not recorded). Some clones in this sample may be carry-over from other donors' samples. The chain joins TRBV9 to TRBJ1-2, with D possibly being TRBD1 (5 bases). This CDR3 is CASSALGTGSYGYTF. Written as DNA, the CDR3 is TGTGCCAGCAGCGCGTTGGGCACAGGTAGCTATGGCTACACCTTC.